The 32 T cell receptor beta chains below come from one sample, sequenced in a study of T cells in Graves' hyperthyroidism and ophthalmopathy. It was RNA transcripts that yielded the amplified TCR beta CDR3 regions. The HTBI primer set served for first-round RT-PCR of the TCR CDR3. TCRdb re-derived calls from the multiplex PCR reads in MiXCR, one entry per CDR3 protein. The sample lists fewer than 800,000 distinct CDR3 sequences; roughly 15% were seen once. What was sequenced was blood. These TCRs come from a man between 18 and 29 years old with Graves' hyperthyroidism.

This clonotype was seen repeatedly, ten times or more. The rearrangement joins TRBV13 to TRBJ1-2, with a tentative D call TRBD1 (5 bases). Germline V gives CDR1 PRHDT, CDR2 FYEKMQ (reference sequence). The CDR3 runs to 13 residues. Trimming took off 6 bases at V and 7 bases at J, with 15 bases between the two ends. The CDR3 nucleotides read TGTGCCAGCAGGATCGGGACCGAAATTGGCTACACCTTC. It encodes CASRIGTEIGYTF.

This clonotype was seen at least ten times. The chain joins TRBV7-2 to TRBJ1-2; D gene uncertain. CDR3 length equals 17 residues. Trimming removed 5 bases from V and 0 bases from J, with 19 bases in between. The germline gives CDR1 SGHTA, CDR2 FQGNSA. CDR3 protein: CASSVRVQIATNYGYTF. The DNA of the CDR3 is TGTGCCAGCAGCGTCCGGGTCCAGATAGCCACTAACTATGGCTACACCTTC.

The sample holds one count of this clonotype. This sequence may be a read error, since a much larger clone differs from it by one base. This chain uses TRBV20-1 with TRBJ2-7, with D uncertain. The germline gives CDR1 DFQATT, CDR2 SNEGSKA (reference sequence). This CDR3 spans 14 amino acids. Trimming pared 0 bases from V and 3 bases from J, leaving 12 bases between. CDR3 residues: CSARDFGSRYEQYF. The CDR3 region has the DNA TGCAGTGCTAGAGATTTTGGCAGCCGCTACGAGCAGTACTTC.

This rearrangement joins TRBV11-2 to TRBJ1-4; 8 nucleotides line up with TRBD1. This CDR3 has 18 residues. In germline, CDR1 is SGHAT, CDR2 FQNNGV. The V gene end was trimmed by 5 bases and the J gene end by 7 bases; junction bases not matched to a gene: 18. This CDR3 reads CASSRRQGNLQQGEKLFF. CDR3 bases: TGTGCCAGCAGCCGAAGACAGGGGAATCTTCAGCAGGGTGAAAAACTGTTTTTT. Combining the CDR3 with reference TRBV11-2 and TRBJ1-4 gives the whole variable domain EAGVAQSPRYKIIEKRQSVAFWCNPISGHATLYWYQQILGQGPKLLIQFQNNGVVDDSQLPKDRFSAERLKGVDSTLKIQPAKLEDSAVYLCASSRRQGNLQQGEKLFFGSGTQLSVL.

This clonotype was counted many times. V gene TRBV10-3 combines with J gene TRBJ1-1; D is ambiguous. The CDR3 has 12 amino acids. The germline CDR1 and CDR2 sequences are ENHRY and SYGVKD. V was cut by 0 bases and J by 10 bases, with 9 bases left in between. The CDR3: CAISESLGGAFF. CDR3 DNA sequence: TGTGCCATCAGTGAGTCCCTCGGCGGAGCTTTCTTT.

This clonotype was counted at least ten times. The rearrangement uses TRBV7-9 and TRBJ2-7; D perhaps matches TRBD1 (6 bases). Germline CDR1 and CDR2: SEHNR and FQNEAQ (reference sequence). Trimming removed 1 base at V and 6 bases at J, with 16 bases between. The CDR3 is 15 residues long. The CDR3 DNA reads as TGTGCCAGCAGCTTAGATCAGGGGCCCGGCTTCGAGCAGTACTTC. As protein: CASSLDQGPGFEQYF.

This clonotype turned up a few times. Being one base from a much bigger clone, this may be a read error. The chain combines TRBV6-2 or TRBV6-3 with TRBJ2-7; 9 bases agree with TRBD1. Trimming at V came to 7 bases and at J to 6 bases, leaving 13 bases not matched to a gene. Germline CDR1 reads MNHEY; CDR2 reads SVGEGT. The length of the CDR3 is 15 residues. CDR3 sequence (DNA): TGTGCCAGCATCCCACCGGGACAGGGAATTACCGAGCAGTACTTC. This sequence encodes CASIPPGQGITEQYF.

V usage is TRBV20-1 and J usage is TRBJ2-7; D is possibly TRBD1 or TRBD2 (6 bases each). The V gene's germline CDR1 is DFQATT and CDR2 SNEGSKA (reference sequence). The length of the CDR3 is 13 residues. The DNA for the CDR3 is TGCAGCTATCTCGGGGGCCTTTCCTACGAGCAGTACTTC. This sequence encodes CSYLGGLSYEQYF.

This clonotype was counted ten times or more. V gene TRBV3-1 combines with J gene TRBJ2-1; 8 nucleotides agree with TRBD2. The V gene's germline CDR1 is LGHDT and CDR2 YNNKEL (reference sequence). The CDR3 contains 14 residues. V trimming: 6 bases; J trimming: 9 bases; junction bases outside the gene matches: 10. Here the CDR3 reads CASSRSGSAPEQFF. CDR3 DNA: TGTGCCAGCAGTAGAAGCGGGAGTGCCCCTGAGCAGTTCTTC.

The table lists this clonotype with many counts. V gene TRBV20-1 combines with J gene TRBJ2-2, with 9 bases fitting TRBD2. V was clipped by 0 bases and J by 6 bases; unmatched bases: 8. The germline V gene encodes CDR1 DFQATT and CDR2 SNEGSKA (reference sequence). The CDR3 has 16 residues. The CDR3 nucleotides read TGCAGTGCTAGAGATAGCGGTAGCGGGAGCCCCGGGGAGCTGTTTTTT. This codes for CSARDSGSGSPGELFF.

J is TRBJ2-1 and V is TRBV13; 7 nucleotides match TRBD2. This CDR3 spans 15 amino acids. J lost 9 bases, V lost 5 bases, and 13 bases had no gene match. Per the germline V gene, CDR1 is PRHDT and CDR2 is FYEKMQ (reference sequence). This CDR3 reads CASSRRGGLGSEQFF. DNA of the CDR3: TGTGCCAGCAGCCGAAGGGGAGGGTTAGGGAGTGAGCAGTTCTTC.

As regards this clonotype: The junction differs from germline at one of its ends, possibly a read error. This chain links TRBV7-2 with TRBJ2-7; D is unclear. CDR1 is SGHTA and CDR2 is FQGNSA in the germline V gene. The CDR3 extends over 12 amino acids. DNA for the CDR3: TGTGCCAGCAGCCAGATAGCCTACGAGCAGAACTTC. This sequence encodes CASSQIAYEQNF.

The chain uses TRBV10-3 and TRBJ2-1, with TRBD2 identical over 8 bases. The CDR3 contains 17 residues. The V gene end was trimmed by 8 bases and the J gene end by 0 bases; junction bases not matched to a gene: 12. Per the germline V gene, CDR1 is ENHRY and CDR2 is SYGVKD. Written as DNA, the CDR3 is TGTGCCATCGGATCGCGGGAGGAGGTTCACTCCTACAATGAGCAGTTCTTC. It codes for CAIGSREEVHSYNEQFF.

The sample holds many counts of this clonotype. The rearrangement joins TRBV7-8 to TRBJ2-1; 12 bases line up with TRBD2. Trimming at V came to 4 bases and at J to 7 bases, leaving 5 bases not matched to a gene. Germline loops: CDR1 SGHVS, CDR2 FQNEAQ. CDR3 length: 15 residues. This CDR3 is CASSYLTSGRNEQFF. The DNA for the CDR3 is TGTGCCAGCAGCTACCTGACTAGCGGGAGAAATGAGCAGTTCTTC.

Many counts were recorded for this clonotype. This sequence joins TRBV6-2 or TRBV6-3 and TRBJ1-2; D remains ambiguous. Trimming pared 6 bases from V and 4 bases from J, leaving 15 bases between. Germline assignment: CDR1 MNHEY and CDR2 SVGEGT. This CDR3 contains 14 residues. CDR3 sequence (DNA): TGTGCCAGCAGCACGCGGGCCAGTGGCTATGGCTACACCTTC. It codes for CASSTRASGYGYTF.

This clonotype was seen a few times. The chain employs TRBV6-1 and TRBJ1-1; D is unclear. V was clipped by 7 bases and J by 4 bases, with 19 bases between them. This CDR3 has 15 amino acids. CDR1 is MNHNS, CDR2 SASEGT, per germline. Written as DNA, the CDR3 is TGTGCCAGCATTATGAACAACGTCATAGGCACTGAAGCTTTCTTT. It is translated as CASIMNNVIGTEAFF.

In this sample, this clonotype turned up many times. J is TRBJ1-6 and V is TRBV24-1; the match to TRBD1 covers 7 bases. The CDR3 runs to 14 residues. Germline CDR1 is KGHDR and CDR2 is SFDVKD. The junction had 8 bases not matched to a gene; V was cut back by 9 bases and J by 7 bases. The CDR3 DNA follows: TGTGCCACCGGAGCGGGGACAGAGAATTCACCCCTCCACTTT. Encoded protein: CATGAGTENSPLHF.

This clonotype was picked up a small number of times. The conserved closing phenylalanine or tryptophan is absent in this CDR3, likely reflecting a read error. V usage is TRBV7-9 and J usage is TRBJ2-5; TRBD2 aligns across 9 bases. V gave up 0 bases and J gave up 7 bases; unmatched junction bases: 9. The CDR3 extends over 16 amino acids. Germline V lookup: CDR1 SEHNR, CDR2 FQNEAQ (reference sequence). CDR3 nucleotide sequence: TGTGCCAGCAGCTTAGCACGCAGCGGGAGGCTAGGGACCCAGTACCTC. Its translation: CASSLARSGRLGTQYL.

This clonotype was found many times. The chain carries TRBV28 and TRBJ2-1; no definite D call. The V end was cut by 6 bases, the J end by 5 bases, with 5 bases between. Per the germline V gene, CDR1 is MDHEN and CDR2 is SYDVKM. The length of the CDR3 is 11 residues. The CDR3 reads CASRTDNEQFF. The CDR3 nucleotides are TGTGCCAGCAGAACCGACAATGAGCAGTTCTTC. Looking up the rest from reference TRBV28 and TRBJ2-1 gives the full variable domain: DVKVTQSSRYLVKRTGEKVFLECVQDMDHENMFWYRQDPGLGLRLIYFSYDVKMKEKGDIPEGYSVSREKKERFSLILESASTNQTSMYLCASRTDNEQFFGPGTRLTVL.

The sample holds many counts of this clonotype. The chain uses TRBV30 and TRBJ2-7, with D maybe TRBD2 (5 bases). V lost 1 base and J 2 bases, leaving 15 bases between the germline ends. This CDR3 region has 15 residues. Germline V gene data show CDR1 as GTSNPN and CDR2 as SVGIG (reference sequence). As DNA, the CDR3 is TGTGCCTGGAGTGGCTCGCAGCGGAGAGCCTACGAGCAGTACTTC. Protein sequence: CAWSGSQRRAYEQYF.

This clonotype was detected ten times or more. The chain employs TRBV20-1 and TRBJ2-7, with TRBD2 identical over 9 bases. Germline trimming cut 2 bases from V and 6 bases from J; bases unmatched to any gene: 5. Germline V gene sequence: CDR1 DFQATT, CDR2 SNEGSKA (reference sequence). The CDR3 runs to 13 residues. The CDR3 region is CSARLREGREQYF. Here the CDR3 DNA reads TGCAGTGCTAGACTGCGGGAGGGCCGCGAGCAGTACTTC.

The sample holds a few counts of this clonotype. This rearrangement joins TRBV11-2 to TRBJ2-6; D unresolved. Trimming pared 5 bases from V and 0 bases from J, leaving 8 bases between. This CDR3 has 15 residues. Looked up from germline, CDR1 is SGHAT and CDR2 is FQNNGV. The DNA of the CDR3 is TGTGCCAGCAGCCAGACTTACTCTGGGGCCAACGTCCTGACTTTC. Translated: CASSQTYSGANVLTF.

V usage is TRBV20-1 and J usage is TRBJ2-3; TRBD2 matches 7 bases. Germline-derived CDR1 and CDR2 are DFQATT and SNEGSKA (reference sequence). The CDR3 covers 14 residues. With 6 bases clipped from V and 3 bases from J, the junction kept 9 bases outside the gene matches. The CDR3 DNA sequence: TGCAGTGCCCTACTTGGGGGAGGGACAGATACGCAGTATTTT. Its translation: CSALLGGGTDTQYF.

The sample holds many counts of this clonotype. The chain employs TRBV20-1 and TRBJ2-3; 11 positions match TRBD2. CDR3 length: 15 residues. The junction had 6 bases not matched to a gene; V was cut back by 3 bases and J by 4 bases. Germline CDR1 DFQATT, CDR2 SNEGSKA (reference sequence). CDR3 sequence reads: CSASGASGRPDTQYF. The CDR3 nucleotides read TGCAGTGCTAGTGGGGCTAGCGGGAGGCCAGATACGCAGTATTTT.

This clonotype was counted a few times. The chain has TRBV29-1 and TRBJ2-1, with TRBD1 matching over 7 bases. Germline loops: CDR1 SQVTM, CDR2 ANQGSEA. The V gene end was trimmed by 7 bases and the J gene end by 2 bases; junction bases not matched to a gene: 11. The CDR3 sequence is 15 residues long. In DNA, the CDR3 is TGCAGCGCTGATGACAGGGTGGACACCTACAATGAGCAGTTCTTC. Encoded protein: CSADDRVDTYNEQFF.

In its sample, this clonotype was seen a few times. The chain combines TRBV7-8 with TRBJ2-1; TRBD2 agrees at 7 bases. V lost 3 bases to trimming and J lost 3 bases; unmatched junction nucleotides: 5. The CDR3 has 15 amino acids. Germline assignment: CDR1 SGHVS and CDR2 FQNEAQ. Here the CDR3 reads CASSFLAEYYNEQFF. CDR3 sequence (DNA): TGTGCCAGCAGCTTTCTAGCGGAGTACTACAATGAGCAGTTCTTC.

This clonotype was seen repeatedly, ten times or more. The V gene is TRBV20-1, the J gene TRBJ2-7, with D perhaps matching TRBD2 (6 bases). The ends were cut back, 1 base at V and 4 bases at J, with 11 bases in the middle. Germline CDR1 and CDR2: DFQATT and SNEGSKA (reference sequence). The CDR3 totals 13 residues. The CDR3 DNA reads as TGCAGTGCTAGAGTGGGGGGAAGGTACGAGCAGTACTTC. Encoded protein: CSARVGGRYEQYF.

The chain recombines TRBV2 with TRBJ1-5, with D uncertain. Germline V gene data show CDR1 as SNHLY and CDR2 as FYNNEI. V lost 7 bases to trimming and J lost 0 bases, with 13 bases between them. This CDR3 has 15 amino acids. The CDR3 bases are TGTGCCAGCACCCCCGGCCTTAATAGCAATCAGCCCCAGCATTTT. Its protein product is CASTPGLNSNQPQHF. Using reference TRBV2 and TRBJ1-5 for the parts outside the CDR3, the full variable domain is EPEVTQTPSHQVTQMGQEVILRCVPISNHLYFYWYRQILGQKVEFLVSFYNNEISEKSEIFDDQFSVERPDGSNFTLKIRSTKLEDSAMYFCASTPGLNSNQPQHFGDGTRLSIL.

This clonotype has a count of ten or more. The CDR3: CASSLLPTRTDTQYF. The CDR3 DNA reads TGTGCCAGCAGCTTACTCCCGACTCGCACAGATACGCAGTATTTT. The chain is built from TRBV11-2 and TRBJ2-3, with D uncertain. CDR3 length: 15 residues. Germline-derived CDR1 and CDR2 are SGHAT and FQNNGV. V was cut by 2 bases and J by 1 base, with 10 bases left in between.

The rearrangement joins TRBV5-1 to TRBJ1-5; D gene unclear. CDR1 and CDR2 (germline): SGHRS, YFSETQ. The CDR3 is 15 residues long. The germline V and J ends were trimmed by 4 bases and 5 bases, with 16 bases remaining between them. CDR3 nucleotide sequence: TGCGCCAGCAGCGTGGACGGTTTAAGTTATCAGCCCCAGCATTTT. Translated: CASSVDGLSYQPQHF.

This rearrangement joins TRBV3-1 to TRBJ2-7, with 7 bases matching TRBD1. The junction had 10 bases not matched to a gene; V was cut back by 3 bases and J by 2 bases. The CDR3 extends over 16 amino acids. Per the germline V gene, CDR1 is LGHDT and CDR2 is YNNKEL (reference sequence). CDR3 region: CASSHPHRGGTYEQYF. DNA for the CDR3: TGTGCCAGCAGCCACCCCCACCGAGGGGGCACCTACGAGCAGTACTTC.

This clonotype was recorded a few times. V gene TRBV13 combines with J gene TRBJ2-2; D might be TRBD2 (5 bases). The CDR3 contains 15 residues. Germline V CDR1 and CDR2: PRHDT, FYEKMQ (reference sequence). V lost 3 bases to trimming and J lost 4 bases, with 12 bases between them. The CDR3 loop is CASSFLGVSTGELFF. The CDR3 region has the DNA TGTGCCAGCAGCTTTTTGGGAGTTTCCACCGGGGAGCTGTTTTTT.